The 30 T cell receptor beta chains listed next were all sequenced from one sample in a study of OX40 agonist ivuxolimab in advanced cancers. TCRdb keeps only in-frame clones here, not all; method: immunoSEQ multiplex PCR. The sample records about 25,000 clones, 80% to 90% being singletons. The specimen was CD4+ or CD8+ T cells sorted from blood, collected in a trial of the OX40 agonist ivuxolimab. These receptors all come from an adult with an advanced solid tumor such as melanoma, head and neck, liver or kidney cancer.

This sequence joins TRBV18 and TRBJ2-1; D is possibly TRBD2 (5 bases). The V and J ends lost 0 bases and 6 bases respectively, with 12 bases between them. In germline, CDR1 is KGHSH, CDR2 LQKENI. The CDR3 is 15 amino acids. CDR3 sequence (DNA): TGTGCCAGCTCACCACCGGCTAGCTTTGGCAATGAGCAGTTCTTC. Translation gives CASSPPASFGNEQFF.

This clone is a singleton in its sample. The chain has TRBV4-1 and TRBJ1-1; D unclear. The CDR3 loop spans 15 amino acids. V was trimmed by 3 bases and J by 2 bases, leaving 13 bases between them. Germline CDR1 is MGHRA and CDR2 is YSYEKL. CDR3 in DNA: TGCGCCAGCAGCCACGGATACCCGGGAAACACTGAAGCTTTCTTT. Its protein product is CASSHGYPGNTEAFF.

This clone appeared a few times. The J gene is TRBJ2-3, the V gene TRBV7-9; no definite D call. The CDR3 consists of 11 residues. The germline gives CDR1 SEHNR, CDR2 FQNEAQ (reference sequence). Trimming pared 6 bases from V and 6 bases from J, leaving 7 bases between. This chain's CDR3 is CASRSTDTQYF. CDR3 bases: TGTGCCAGCAGATCAACGGATACGCAGTATTTT. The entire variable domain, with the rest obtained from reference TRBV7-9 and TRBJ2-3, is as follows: DTGVSQNPRHKITKRGQNVTFRCDPISEHNRLYWYRQTLGQGPEFLTYFQNEAQLEKSRLLSDRFSAERPKGSFSTLEIQRTEQGDSAMYLCASRSTDTQYFGPGTRLTVL.

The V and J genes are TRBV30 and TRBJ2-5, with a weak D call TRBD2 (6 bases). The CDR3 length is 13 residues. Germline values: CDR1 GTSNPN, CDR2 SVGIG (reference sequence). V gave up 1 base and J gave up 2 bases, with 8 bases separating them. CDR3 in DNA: TGTGCCTGGAGTGCAGGAGGGCAAGAGACCCAGTACTTC. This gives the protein CAWSAGGQETQYF.

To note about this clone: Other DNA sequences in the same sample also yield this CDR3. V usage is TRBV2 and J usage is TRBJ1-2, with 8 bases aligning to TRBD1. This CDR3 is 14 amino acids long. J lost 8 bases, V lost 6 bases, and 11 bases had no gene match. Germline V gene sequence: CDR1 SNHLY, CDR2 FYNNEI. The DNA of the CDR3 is TGTGCCAGCAGACCGACAGGGGCGGCCTACGGCTACACCTTC. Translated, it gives CASRPTGAAYGYTF.

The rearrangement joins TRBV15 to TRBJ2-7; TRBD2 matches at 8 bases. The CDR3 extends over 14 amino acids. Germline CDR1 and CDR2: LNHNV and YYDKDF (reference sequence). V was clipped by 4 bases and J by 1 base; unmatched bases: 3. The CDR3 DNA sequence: TGTGCCACCAGCACGCGGGAGGCTTCCTACGAGCAGTACTTC. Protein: CATSTREASYEQYF.

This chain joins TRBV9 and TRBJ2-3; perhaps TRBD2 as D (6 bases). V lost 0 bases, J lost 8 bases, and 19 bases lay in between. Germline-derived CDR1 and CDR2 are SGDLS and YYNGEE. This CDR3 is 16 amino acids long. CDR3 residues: CASSVGLEATWGTQYF. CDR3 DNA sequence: TGTGCCAGCAGCGTAGGACTAGAAGCGACTTGGGGTACGCAGTATTTT.

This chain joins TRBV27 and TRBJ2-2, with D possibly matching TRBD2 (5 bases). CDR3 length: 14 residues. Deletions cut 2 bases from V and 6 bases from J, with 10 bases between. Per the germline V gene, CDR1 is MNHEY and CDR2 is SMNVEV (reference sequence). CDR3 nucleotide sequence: TGTGCCAGCAGTTTAGCGACTACGCCCGGGGAGCTGTTTTTT. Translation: CASSLATTPGELFF.

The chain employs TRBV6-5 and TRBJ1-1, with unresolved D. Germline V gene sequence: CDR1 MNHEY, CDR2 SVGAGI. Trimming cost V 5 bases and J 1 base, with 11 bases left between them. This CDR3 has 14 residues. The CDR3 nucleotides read TGTGCCAGCAGTGGGCGGGGAGGGAACACTGAAGCTTTCTTT. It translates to CASSGRGGNTEAFF.

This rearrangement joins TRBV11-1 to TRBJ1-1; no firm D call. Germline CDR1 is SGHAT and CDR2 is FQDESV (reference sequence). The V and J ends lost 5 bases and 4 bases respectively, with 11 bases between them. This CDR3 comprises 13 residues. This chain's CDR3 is CASSVTRATEAFF. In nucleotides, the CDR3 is TGTGCCAGCAGCGTGACAAGGGCCACTGAAGCTTTCTTT. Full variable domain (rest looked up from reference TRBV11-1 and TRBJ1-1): EAEVAQSPRYKITEKSQAVAFWCDPISGHATLYWYRQILGQGPELLVQFQDESVVDDSQLPKDRFSAERLKGVDSTLKIQPAELGDSAMYLCASSVTRATEAFFGQGTRLTVV.

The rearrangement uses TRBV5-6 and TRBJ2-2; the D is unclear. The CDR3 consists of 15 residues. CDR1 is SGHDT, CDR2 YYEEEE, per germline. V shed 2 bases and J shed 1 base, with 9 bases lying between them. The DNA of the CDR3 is TGTGCCAGCAGCTTTAACGGAAGGAACACCGGGGAGCTGTTTTTT. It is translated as CASSFNGRNTGELFF. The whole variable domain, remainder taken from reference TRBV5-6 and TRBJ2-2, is DAGVTQSPTHLIKTRGQQVTLRCSPKSGHDTVSWYQQALGQGPQFIFQYYEEEERQRGNFPDRFSGHQFPNYSSELNVNALLLGDSALYLCASSFNGRNTGELFFGEGSRLTVL.

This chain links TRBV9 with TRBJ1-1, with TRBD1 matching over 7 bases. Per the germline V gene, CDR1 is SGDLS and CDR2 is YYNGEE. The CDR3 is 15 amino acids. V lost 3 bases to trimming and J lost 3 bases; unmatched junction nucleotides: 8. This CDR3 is CASSGRDSPYTEAFF. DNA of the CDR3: TGTGCCAGCAGCGGCCGGGACAGCCCCTACACTGAAGCTTTCTTT.

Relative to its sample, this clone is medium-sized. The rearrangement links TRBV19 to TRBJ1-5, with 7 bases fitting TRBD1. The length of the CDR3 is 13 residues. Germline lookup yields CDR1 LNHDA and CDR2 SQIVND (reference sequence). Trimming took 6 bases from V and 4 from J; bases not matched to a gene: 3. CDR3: CASRSGGNQPQHF. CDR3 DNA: TGTGCCAGTAGATCAGGGGGGAATCAGCCCCAGCATTTT.

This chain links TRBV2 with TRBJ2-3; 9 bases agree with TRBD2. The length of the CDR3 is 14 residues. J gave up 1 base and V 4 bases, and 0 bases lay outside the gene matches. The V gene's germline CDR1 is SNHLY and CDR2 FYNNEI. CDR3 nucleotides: TGTGCCAGCAGTGGCGGGGGGGGCACAGATACGCAGTATTTT. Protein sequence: CASSGGGGTDTQYF.

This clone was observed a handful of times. This chain's CDR3 is CASSRQGAHQETQYF. CDR3 bases: TGTGCCAGCAGCCGCCAAGGGGCCCACCAAGAGACCCAGTACTTC. The chain links TRBV13 to TRBJ2-5; tentatively, D is TRBD1 (5 bases). The CDR3 runs 15 residues. V was cut by 5 bases and J by 0 bases, with 13 bases left in between. CDR1 is PRHDT, CDR2 FYEKMQ, per germline (reference sequence). Looking up the rest from reference TRBV13 and TRBJ2-5 gives the full variable domain: AAGVIQSPRHLIKEKRETATLKCYPIPRHDTVYWYQQGPGQDPQFLISFYEKMQSDKGSIPDRFSAQQFSDYHSELNMSSLELGDSALYFCASSRQGAHQETQYFGPGTRLLVL.

In nucleotides, the CDR3 is TGTGCCAGCAGCATCGGACGGTTTAACAATGAGCAGTTCTTC. This sequence encodes CASSIGRFNNEQFF. This chain links TRBV9 with TRBJ2-1; no reliable D call. Germline CDR1 is SGDLS and CDR2 is YYNGEE. The CDR3 runs to 14 residues. V dropped 4 bases and J dropped 5 bases, with 13 bases sitting between them.

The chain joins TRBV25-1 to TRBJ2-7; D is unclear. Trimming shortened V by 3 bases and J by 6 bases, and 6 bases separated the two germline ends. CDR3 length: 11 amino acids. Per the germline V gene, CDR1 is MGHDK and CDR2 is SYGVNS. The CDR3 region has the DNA TGTGCCAGCAGTGATCACTCCGAGCAGTACTTC. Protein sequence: CASSDHSEQYF.

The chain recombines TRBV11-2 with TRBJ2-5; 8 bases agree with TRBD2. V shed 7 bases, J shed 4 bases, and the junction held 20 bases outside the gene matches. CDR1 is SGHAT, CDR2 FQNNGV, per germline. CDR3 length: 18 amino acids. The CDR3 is CASTGGAALPYSLETQYF. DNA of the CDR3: TGTGCCAGCACCGGGGGGGCAGCTTTACCATACTCCCTAGAGACCCAGTACTTC. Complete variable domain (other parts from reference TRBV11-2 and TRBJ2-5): EAGVAQSPRYKIIEKRQSVAFWCNPISGHATLYWYQQILGQGPKLLIQFQNNGVVDDSQLPKDRFSAERLKGVDSTLKIQPAKLEDSAVYLCASTGGAALPYSLETQYFGPGTRLLVL.

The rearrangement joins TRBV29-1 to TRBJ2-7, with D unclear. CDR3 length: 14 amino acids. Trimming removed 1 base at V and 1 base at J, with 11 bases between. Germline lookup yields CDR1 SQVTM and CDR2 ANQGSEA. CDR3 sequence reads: CSVEGRRSSYEQYF. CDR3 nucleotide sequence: TGCAGCGTTGAAGGCAGGCGGTCTTCCTACGAGCAGTACTTC.

In DNA, the CDR3 is TGTGCCTGGAGTGTCGGGGGCGCGAGCAATCAGCCCCAGCATTTT. This gives the protein CAWSVGGASNQPQHF. This chain connects TRBV30 to TRBJ1-5, with D perhaps matching TRBD1 (6 bases). Germline-derived CDR1 and CDR2 are GTSNPN and SVGIG (reference sequence). CDR3 size: 15 residues. Deletions cut 0 bases from V and 1 base from J, with 10 bases between. Together with reference TRBV30 and TRBJ1-5, the CDR3 gives the full variable domain: SQTIHQWPATLVQPVGSPLSLECTVEGTSNPNLYWYRQAAGRGLQLLFYSVGIGQISSEVPQNLSASRPQDRQFILSSKKLLLSDSGFYLCAWSVGGASNQPQHFGDGTRLSIL.

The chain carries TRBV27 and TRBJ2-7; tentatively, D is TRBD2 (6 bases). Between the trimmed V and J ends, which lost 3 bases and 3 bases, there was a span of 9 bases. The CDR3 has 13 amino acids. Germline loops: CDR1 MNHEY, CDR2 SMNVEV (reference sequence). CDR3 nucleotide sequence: TGTGCCAGCAGTTTTGCCGGGAGCTACGAGCAGTACTTC. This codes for CASSFAGSYEQYF.

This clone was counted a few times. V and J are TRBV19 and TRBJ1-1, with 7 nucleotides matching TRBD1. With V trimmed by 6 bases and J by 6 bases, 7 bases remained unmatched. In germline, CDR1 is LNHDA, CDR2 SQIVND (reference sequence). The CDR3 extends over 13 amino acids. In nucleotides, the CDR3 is TGTGCCAGTAGAGCCGGGACAGTTGCTGAAGCTTTCTTT. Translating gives CASRAGTVAEAFF.

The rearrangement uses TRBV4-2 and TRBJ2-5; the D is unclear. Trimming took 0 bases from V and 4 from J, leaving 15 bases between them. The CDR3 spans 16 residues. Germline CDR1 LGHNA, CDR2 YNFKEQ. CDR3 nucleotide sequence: TGTGCCAGCAGCCAAGATCGCGAAACGATCAGAGAGACCCAGTACTTC. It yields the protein CASSQDRETIRETQYF.

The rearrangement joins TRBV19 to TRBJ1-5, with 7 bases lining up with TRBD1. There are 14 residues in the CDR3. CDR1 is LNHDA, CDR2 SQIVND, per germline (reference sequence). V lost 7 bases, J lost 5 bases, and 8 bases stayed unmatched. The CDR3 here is CASTVGQGDQPQHF. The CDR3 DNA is TGTGCCAGTACCGTCGGGCAGGGGGATCAGCCCCAGCATTTT.

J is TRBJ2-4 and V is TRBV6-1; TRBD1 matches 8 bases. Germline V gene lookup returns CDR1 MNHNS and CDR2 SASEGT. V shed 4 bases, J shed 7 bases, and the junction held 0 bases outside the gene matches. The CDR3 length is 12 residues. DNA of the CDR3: TGTGCCAGCAGTGGACAGGGGAACATTCAGTACTTC. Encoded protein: CASSGQGNIQYF.

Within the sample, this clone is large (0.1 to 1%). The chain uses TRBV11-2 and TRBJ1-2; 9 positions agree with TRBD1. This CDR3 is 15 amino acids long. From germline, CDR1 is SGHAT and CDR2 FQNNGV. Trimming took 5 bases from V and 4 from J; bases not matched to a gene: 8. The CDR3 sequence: CASSPGTGRSYGYTF. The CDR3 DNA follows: TGTGCCAGCAGCCCAGGGACAGGGCGAAGCTATGGCTACACCTTC.

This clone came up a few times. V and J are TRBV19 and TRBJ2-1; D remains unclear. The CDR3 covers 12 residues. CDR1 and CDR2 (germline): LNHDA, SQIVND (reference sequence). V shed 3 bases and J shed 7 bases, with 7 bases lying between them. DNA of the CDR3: TGTGCCAGTAGTATTTACGATAATGAGCAGTTCTTC. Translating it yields CASSIYDNEQFF.

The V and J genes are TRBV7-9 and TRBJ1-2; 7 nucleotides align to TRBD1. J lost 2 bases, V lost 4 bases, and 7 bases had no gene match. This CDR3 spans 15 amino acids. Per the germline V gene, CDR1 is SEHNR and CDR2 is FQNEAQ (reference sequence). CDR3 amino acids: CASSYNRGLNYGYTF. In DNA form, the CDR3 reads TGTGCCAGCAGCTACAACAGGGGTCTGAACTATGGCTACACCTTC.

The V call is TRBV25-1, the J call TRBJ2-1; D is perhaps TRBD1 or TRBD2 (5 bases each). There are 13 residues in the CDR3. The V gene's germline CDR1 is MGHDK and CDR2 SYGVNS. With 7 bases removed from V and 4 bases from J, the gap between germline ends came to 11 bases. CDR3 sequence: CASKTGRYNEQFF. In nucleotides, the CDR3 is TGTGCCAGCAAGACGGGACGATACAATGAGCAGTTCTTC. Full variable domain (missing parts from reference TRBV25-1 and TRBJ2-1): EADIYQTPRYLVIGTGKKITLECSQTMGHDKMYWYQQDPGMELHLIHYSYGVNSTEKGDLSSESTVSRIRTEHFPLTLESARPSHTSQYLCASKTGRYNEQFFGPGTRLTVL.

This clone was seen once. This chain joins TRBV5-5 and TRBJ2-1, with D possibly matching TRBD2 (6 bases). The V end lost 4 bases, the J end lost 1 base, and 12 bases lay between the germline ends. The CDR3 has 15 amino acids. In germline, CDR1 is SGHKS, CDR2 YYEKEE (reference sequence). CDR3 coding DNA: TGTGCCAGCAGCCGTAGCGGCGGTTCCTACAATGAGCAGTTCTTC. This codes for CASSRSGGSYNEQFF.